This T cell receptor beta chain was sequenced for a study of beta chain features in type 1 diabetes. Broader study findings: Across all four CD4+ subsets, people with type 1 diabetes showed modestly shorter TCRB CDR3s.

As regards this clone: Its cognate antigen is unknown.

V lost 4 bases and J lost 1, with 7 bases in between. Germline loops: CDR1 SGHAT, CDR2 FQNNGV. There are 13 residues in the CDR3. Isolated RNA was reverse transcribed in full, so expressed TCRB transcripts were sequenced. TCRdb's copy holds only in-frame clones and misses some; the assay was immunoSEQ multiplex PCR. The data contain 20,000 to 30,000 clones, about 70% of them singletons. Isolation of CD4+ naive, central memory, regulatory and stem cell-like memory cells was achieved by sorting via CD45RO/CCR7/CD25/CD127/CD95/CD27. The source of this sequence is a woman between 35 and 50 years old in good health. The sample comprised Tregs from blood. The chain links TRBV11-2 to TRBJ1-1; D is uncertain. CDR3 bases: TGTGCCAGCAGCTCAGGCCAGAACACTGAAGCTTTCTTT. This gives the protein CASSSGQNTEAFF. Variable domain in full (rest from reference TRBV11-2 and TRBJ1-1): EAGVAQSPRYKIIEKRQSVAFWCNPISGHATLYWYQQILGQGPKLLIQFQNNGVVDDSQLPKDRFSAERLKGVDSTLKIQPAKLEDSAVYLCASSSGQNTEAFFGQGTRLTVV.